This T cell receptor (beta chain) derives from a study of blood T cells in healthy people across ages. Study-level results: Older individuals had lower TCR beta diversity per million T cells (the decline was roughly linear). Unknown donor CMV status possibly confounded expanded clonotype changes. Considered underestimates were the diversity estimates obtained from one million T cells.

This CDR3 contains 14 residues. Germline V gene sequence: CDR1 MGHDK, CDR2 SYGVNS. Then a second PCR, running roughly 7 to 11 cycles, was carried out with a sample-barcoded 5' primer and a J-beta primer mix. Each TCR beta cDNA got a 12-nucleotide random molecular identifier. TCRdb reprocessed the 5' RACE reads via MiXCR and lists one record per CDR3 protein. The sample holds 1.4 million or so distinct CDR3 sequences; roughly two fifths are singletons and the top ten take 4%. Note on this clonotype: Its antigen is still unknown.

The V call is TRBV25-1, the J call TRBJ2-7; 8 nucleotides line up with TRBD2. The J call could be wrong; TRBJ2-5 is a better fit for the DNA end. This receptor was taken from a woman under 30 in good health. Sequencing used blood. This CDR3 reads CASRVAGLQETQYF. The CDR3 DNA is TGTGCCAGCAGGGTAGCGGGATTACAAGAGACCCAGTACTTC.